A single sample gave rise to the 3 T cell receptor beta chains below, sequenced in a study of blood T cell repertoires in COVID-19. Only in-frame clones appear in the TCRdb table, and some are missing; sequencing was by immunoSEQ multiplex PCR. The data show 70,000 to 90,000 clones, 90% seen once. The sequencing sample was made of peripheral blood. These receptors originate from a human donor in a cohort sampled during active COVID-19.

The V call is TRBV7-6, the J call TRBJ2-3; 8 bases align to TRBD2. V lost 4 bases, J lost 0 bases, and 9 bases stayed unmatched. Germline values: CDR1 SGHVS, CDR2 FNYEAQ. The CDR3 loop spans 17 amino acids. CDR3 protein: CASSSTIAGSSTDTQYF. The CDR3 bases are TGTGCCAGCAGCTCAACTATAGCGGGGTCTAGCACAGATACGCAGTATTTT.

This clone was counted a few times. The CDR3 DNA is TGTGCCAGTAGTATCGCCACGGGACACACTAACTATGGCTACACCTTC. This gives the protein CASSIATGHTNYGYTF. The chain carries TRBV19 and TRBJ1-2; possible D gene TRBD1, 6 bases. Germline V lookup: CDR1 LNHDA, CDR2 SQIVND (reference sequence). Between the trimmed V and J ends, which lost 3 bases and 0 bases, there was a span of 14 bases. This CDR3 spans 16 amino acids.

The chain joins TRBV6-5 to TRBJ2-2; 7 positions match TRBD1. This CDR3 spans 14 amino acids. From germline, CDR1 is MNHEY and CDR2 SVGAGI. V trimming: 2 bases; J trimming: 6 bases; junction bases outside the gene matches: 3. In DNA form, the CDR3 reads TGTGCCAGCAGTTACAGCAGGGGGTCCGGGGAGCTGTTTTTT. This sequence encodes CASSYSRGSGELFF.